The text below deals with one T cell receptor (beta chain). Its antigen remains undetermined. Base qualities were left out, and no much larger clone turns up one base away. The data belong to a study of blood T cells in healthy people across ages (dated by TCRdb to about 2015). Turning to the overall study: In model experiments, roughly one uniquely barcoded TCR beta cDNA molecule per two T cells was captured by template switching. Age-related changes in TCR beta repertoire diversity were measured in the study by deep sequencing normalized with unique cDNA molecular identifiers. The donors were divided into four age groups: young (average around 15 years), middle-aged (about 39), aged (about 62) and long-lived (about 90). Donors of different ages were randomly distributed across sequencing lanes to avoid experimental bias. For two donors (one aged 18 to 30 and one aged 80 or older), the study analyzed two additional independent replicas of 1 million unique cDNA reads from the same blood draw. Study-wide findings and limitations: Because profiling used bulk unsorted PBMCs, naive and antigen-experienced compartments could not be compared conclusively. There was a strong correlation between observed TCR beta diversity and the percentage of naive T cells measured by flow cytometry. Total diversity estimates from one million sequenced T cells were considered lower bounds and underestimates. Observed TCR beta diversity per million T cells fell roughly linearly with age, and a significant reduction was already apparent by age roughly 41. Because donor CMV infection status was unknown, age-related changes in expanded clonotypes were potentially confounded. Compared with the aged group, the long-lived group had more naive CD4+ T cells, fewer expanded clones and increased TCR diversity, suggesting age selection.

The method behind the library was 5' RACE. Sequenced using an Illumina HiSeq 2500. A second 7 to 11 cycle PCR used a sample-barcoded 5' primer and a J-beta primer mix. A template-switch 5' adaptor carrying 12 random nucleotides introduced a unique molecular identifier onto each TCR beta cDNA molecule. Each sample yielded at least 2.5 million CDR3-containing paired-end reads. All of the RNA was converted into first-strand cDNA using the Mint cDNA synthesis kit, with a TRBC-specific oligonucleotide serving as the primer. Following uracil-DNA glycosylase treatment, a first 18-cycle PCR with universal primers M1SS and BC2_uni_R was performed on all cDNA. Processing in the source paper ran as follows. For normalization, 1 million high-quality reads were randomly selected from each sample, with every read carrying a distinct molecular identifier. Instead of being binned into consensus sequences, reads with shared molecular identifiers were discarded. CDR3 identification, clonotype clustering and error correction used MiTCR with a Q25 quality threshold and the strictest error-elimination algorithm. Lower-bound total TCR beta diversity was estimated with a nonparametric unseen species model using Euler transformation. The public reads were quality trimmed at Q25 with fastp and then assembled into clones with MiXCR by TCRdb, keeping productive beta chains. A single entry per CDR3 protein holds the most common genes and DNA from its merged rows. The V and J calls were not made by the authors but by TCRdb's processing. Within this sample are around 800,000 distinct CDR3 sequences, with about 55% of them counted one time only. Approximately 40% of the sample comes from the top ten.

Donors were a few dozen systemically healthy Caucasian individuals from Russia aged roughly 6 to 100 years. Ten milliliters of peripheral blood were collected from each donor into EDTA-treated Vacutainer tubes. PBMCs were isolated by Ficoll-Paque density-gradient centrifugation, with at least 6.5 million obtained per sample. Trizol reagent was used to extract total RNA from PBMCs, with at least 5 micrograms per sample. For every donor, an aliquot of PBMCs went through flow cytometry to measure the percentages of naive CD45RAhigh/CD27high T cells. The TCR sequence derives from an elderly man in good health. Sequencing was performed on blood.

The CDR3 protein sequence reads: CSAFGTGLSDRYAYF. The DNA sequence is TGCAGTGCTTTTGGGACGGGACTCTCAGACAGATACGCGTATTTT. The chain employs TRBV20-1 and TRBJ2-3; a weak D assignment points to TRBD2 (6 bases agree). The CDR1 and CDR2 encoded by the germline V gene (reference sequence) are DFQATT and SNEGSKA. V was cut back by 5 bases and J by 14 bases, leaving a gap of 29 bases between them. The cysteine opens and the phenylalanine closes a CDR3 of 15 amino acids. Kept here is only the CDR3 DNA, which spans 45 bases and is read in frame from base 1.